These 13 T cell receptor beta chains originate from one sample sequenced in a study of cytomegalovirus exposure and HLA in healthy donors. A multiplex PCR was run with 60 Vbeta primers and 13 Jbeta primers. Sequencing was performed with immunoSEQ multiplex PCR; in TCRdb, only in-frame clones are kept and a portion is missing. Of around 110,000 clones listed, around 75% are singletons. Input material: PBMCs. Receptor source: a man aged 25-45 years in good health and CMV-seronegative.

V and J are TRBV4-3 and TRBJ2-5; 8 bases are a match to TRBD1. The assigned J gene may be wrong: the sequence end matches TRBJ2-7 better. This CDR3 contains 14 residues. Germline V lookup: CDR1 LGHNA, CDR2 YSLEER. The CDR3 nucleotides are TGCGCCAGCAGCCACCGGACAGGGCCCTACGAGCAGTACTTC. It is translated as CASSHRTGPYEQYF.

The gene calls are TRBV5-1 and TRBJ1-6; TRBD1 agrees at 8 bases. V was pared by 4 bases and J by 10 bases, with 13 bases of the junction left unmatched. Germline V lookup: CDR1 SGHRS, CDR2 YFSETQ. This CDR3 spans 16 amino acids. Written as DNA, the CDR3 is TGCGCCAGCAGCCCCTTTCCCGGGACAGGTCAATCACCCCTCCACTTT. This sequence encodes CASSPFPGTGQSPLHF.

This chain links TRBV18 with TRBJ1-1; D is possibly TRBD1 (5 bases). V dropped 5 bases and J dropped 2 bases, with 15 bases sitting between them. The germline V gene encodes CDR1 KGHSH and CDR2 LQKENI. This CDR3 contains 15 residues. The CDR3 coding sequence is TGTGCCAGCTCAACCGACAGAGTTCCTAACACTGAAGCTTTCTTT. Translation gives CASSTDRVPNTEAFF.

This sequence joins TRBV2 and TRBJ2-1; 8 positions agree with TRBD2. Germline trimming cut 5 bases from V and 5 bases from J; bases unmatched to any gene: 5. The CDR3 covers 14 residues. Germline CDR1 is SNHLY and CDR2 is FYNNEI. The CDR3 sequence is CASSLLSGDNEQFF. CDR3 sequence (DNA): TGTGCCAGCAGTTTACTTAGCGGGGACAATGAGCAGTTCTTC.

This chain uses TRBV10-2 with TRBJ2-7, with 13 bases matching TRBD2. J lost 6 bases, V lost 2 bases, and 1 base had no gene match. Looked up from germline, CDR1 is WSHSY and CDR2 is SAAADI. This CDR3 contains 14 residues. Here the CDR3 reads CASSETSGGVEQYF. For the CDR3, the DNA is TGCGCCAGCAGTGAGACTAGCGGGGGGGTCGAGCAGTACTTC.

The chain recombines TRBV6-1 with TRBJ2-4, with 9 bases lining up with TRBD1. The CDR3 extends over 15 amino acids. The V gene end was trimmed by 1 base and the J gene end by 8 bases; junction bases not matched to a gene: 6. CDR1 is MNHNS, CDR2 SASEGT, per germline. As DNA, the CDR3 is TGTGCCAGCAGTGAAGTGGGGACAGGGTGGGACATTCAGTACTTC. It codes for CASSEVGTGWDIQYF.

This chain connects TRBV28 to TRBJ2-7; D remains ambiguous. The CDR3 contains 14 residues. The V and J ends lost 6 bases and 5 bases respectively, with 17 bases between them. Germline values: CDR1 MDHEN, CDR2 SYDVKM. CDR3 amino acids: CASRSTLPVHEQYF. The CDR3 coding sequence is TGTGCCAGCAGATCAACCCTCCCGGTCCACGAGCAGTACTTC.

This chain uses TRBV7-2 with TRBJ1-5, with D unresolved. Germline V lookup: CDR1 SGHTA, CDR2 FQGNSA. The germline V and J ends were trimmed by 5 bases and 7 bases, with 9 bases remaining between them. CDR3 length equals 12 residues. The CDR3 nucleotides read TGTGCCAGCAGCCCCCCCGGGCAGCCCCAGCATTTT. Translating gives CASSPPGQPQHF.

J is TRBJ2-5 and V is TRBV18, with 10 bases fitting TRBD1. Unmatched junction bases numbered 6, after V lost 3 bases and J lost 5 bases. The CDR3 is 15 residues long. The germline CDR1 and CDR2 sequences are KGHSH and LQKENI. The CDR3 DNA reads TGTGCCAGCTCACCTGGGACAGGGGATGGGGAGACCCAGTACTTC. Amino acids: CASSPGTGDGETQYF.

CDR3 region: CASSYRAVGGTDTQYF. The CDR3 DNA reads TGTGCCAGCAGTTACCGGGCTGTAGGGGGCACAGATACGCAGTATTTT. The gene calls are TRBV6-5 and TRBJ2-3; D may be TRBD1 (5 bases). Germline loops: CDR1 MNHEY, CDR2 SVGAGI. V lost 2 bases and J 1 base, leaving 13 bases between the germline ends. The length of the CDR3 is 16 residues.

The chain links TRBV5-1 to TRBJ2-3, with 12 bases matching TRBD1. Germline CDR1 is SGHRS and CDR2 is YFSETQ. This CDR3 has 16 amino acids. J gave up 0 bases and V 5 bases, and 4 bases lay outside the gene matches. The CDR3 DNA sequence: TGCGCCAGCAGTCGGGACAGGGGGCTAAGCACAGATACGCAGTATTTT. This translates into CASSRDRGLSTDTQYF.

This clone was observed a few times. The rearrangement links TRBV6-1 to TRBJ1-2; perhaps TRBD1 as D (5 bases). Germline CDR1 and CDR2: MNHNS and SASEGT. The V end lost 5 bases, the J end lost 2 bases, and 15 bases lay between the germline ends. This CDR3 region has 15 residues. The CDR3 DNA sequence: TGTGCCAGCAGTTCTCCAATCAGGGCCAACTATGGCTACACCTTC. Translated: CASSSPIRANYGYTF.

The rearrangement joins TRBV4-1 to TRBJ1-6, with 11 bases matching TRBD1. Germline lookup yields CDR1 MGHRA and CDR2 YSYEKL. The CDR3 is made up of 19 amino acids. Trimming at V came to 0 bases and at J to 8 bases, leaving 12 bases not matched to a gene. The CDR3 loop reads CASSQDGEDRGHLDSPLHF. The CDR3 DNA sequence: TGCGCCAGCAGCCAAGATGGGGAGGACAGGGGGCATCTCGATTCACCCCTCCACTTT.